A selection of T cell receptor beta chains follows, all from one sample in a study of blood T cells in healthy people across ages. One entry per CDR3 protein, called by TCRdb with MiXCR from the 5' RACE reads. Here the sample spans about 640,000 distinct CDR3 sequences, approximately 50% being singletons. The sample comprised blood. The receptor source for this set is a man in his sixties in good health. Each CDR3 is given without its conserved first and last residue.

V,CDR3
TRBV10-3,AISGQQNTEAF
TRBV6-5,ASSYMGTGGQETQY
TRBV5-6,ASSSGLALNIQY
TRBV7-9,ASSLMGVDNEQY
TRBV27,ASSLGPTGGVGETQY
TRBV4-2,ASSLQDRDTEAF
TRBV18,ASSPPGRAGYGYT
TRBV5-1,ASSPDRGSEKLF
TRBV4-3,ASSQVGNSYEQY
TRBV20-1,SAREGTYTEAF
TRBV12-3/TRBV12-4,ASRPTGRAKNIQY
TRBV3-1,ASSHSGSNEQY
TRBV10-3,AISDGENEKLF
TRBV28,ASSAWGSEATNEKLF
TRBV5-1,ASSVGGKNEQY
TRBV5-1,ASSLTGASGANVLT
TRBV7-9,ASSLRRGGGTSNEQF
TRBV10-3,AIKGPSYEQY
TRBV5-1,ASSFDSGPQQTQY
TRBV20-1,SARTEYQETQY
TRBV4-1,ASSQDLRPQETQY
TRBV5-1,ASSLRGDVAGELF
TRBV6-5,ASRAGQGGYEQY
TRBV3-1,ASSPRGRVTEAF
TRBV29-1,SVEAPGQSSYEQY
TRBV29-1,SVQGRVWETQY
TRBV28,ASSSPGTSGYGYT
TRBV11-2,ASSLGSGGRYEQY
TRBV24-1,ATSDPRTVGETQY
TRBV6-5,ASSFGQGEPGGTDTQY
TRBV12-3/TRBV12-4,ASSRNSGLNEQF
TRBV2,ASNPTGESQPQH
TRBV5-1,ASSSRTSSYSEQF
TRBV5-1,ASSLASPSSYTGELF
TRBV12-3/TRBV12-4,ASSRGQGRY
TRBV19,ASSISAGIQTQY
TRBV27,ASSLAQLDNSPLH
TRBV6-1,ASSEAWGGGADNEQF
TRBV12-3/TRBV12-4,ASSFSGGHRRAYGYT
TRBV4-1,ASSPTPGGVGQY
TRBV6-1,ASRFSPPRTDTQY
TRBV11-2,ASSSISGSYNEQF
TRBV28,ASSLSTSPLPLGETQY
TRBV29-1,SVLLGDSYNEQF
TRBV12-3/TRBV12-4,ASSSRHPNTEAF
TRBV12-3/TRBV12-4,ASSFGGGKNTEAF
TRBV12-3/TRBV12-4,ASSLAPSGVPYEQY
TRBV7-2,ASSSAQDRPTSYGYT
TRBV6-1,ASSVAGTGGTDTQY
TRBV3-1,ASSRPLAPSYNEQF
TRBV27,ASSLSGTHRTDTQY
TRBV10-1,ASSVLAGEQETQY
TRBV2,ASTSRPNTEAF